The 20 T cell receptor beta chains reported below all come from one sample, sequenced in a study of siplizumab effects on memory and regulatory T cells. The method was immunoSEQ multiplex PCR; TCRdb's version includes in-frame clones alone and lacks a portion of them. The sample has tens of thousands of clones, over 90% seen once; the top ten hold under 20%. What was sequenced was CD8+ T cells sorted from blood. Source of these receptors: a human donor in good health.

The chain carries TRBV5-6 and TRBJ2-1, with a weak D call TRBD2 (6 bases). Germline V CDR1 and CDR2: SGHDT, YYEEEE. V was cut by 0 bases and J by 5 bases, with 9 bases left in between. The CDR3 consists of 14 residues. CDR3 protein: CASSLGGRNNEQFF. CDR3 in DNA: TGTGCCAGCAGCTTGGGGGGGAGGAACAATGAGCAGTTCTTC.

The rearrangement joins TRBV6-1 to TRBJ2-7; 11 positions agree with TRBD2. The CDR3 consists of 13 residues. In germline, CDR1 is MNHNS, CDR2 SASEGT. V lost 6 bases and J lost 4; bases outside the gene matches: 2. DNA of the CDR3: TGTGCCAGCAGGCGACTAGCGGGATACGAGCAGTACTTC. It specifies CASRRLAGYEQYF.

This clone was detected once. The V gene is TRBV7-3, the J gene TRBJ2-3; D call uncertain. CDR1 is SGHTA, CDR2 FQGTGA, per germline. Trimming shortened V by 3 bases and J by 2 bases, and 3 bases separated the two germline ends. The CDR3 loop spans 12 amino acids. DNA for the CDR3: TGTGCCAGCAGCTTCCCCACAGATACGCAGTATTTT. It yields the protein CASSFPTDTQYF.

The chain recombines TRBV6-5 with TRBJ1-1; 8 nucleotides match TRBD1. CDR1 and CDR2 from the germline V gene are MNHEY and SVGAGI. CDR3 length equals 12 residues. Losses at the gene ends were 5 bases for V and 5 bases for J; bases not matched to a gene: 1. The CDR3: CASSRQGTEAFF. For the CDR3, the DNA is TGTGCCAGCAGTAGACAGGGGACTGAAGCTTTCTTT.

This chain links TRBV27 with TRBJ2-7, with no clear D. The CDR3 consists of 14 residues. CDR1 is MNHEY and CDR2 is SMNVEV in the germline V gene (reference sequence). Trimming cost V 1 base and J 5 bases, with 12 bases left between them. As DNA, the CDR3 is TGTGCCAGCAGTTTATACGGCCCGTCCCACGAGCAGTACTTC. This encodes CASSLYGPSHEQYF.

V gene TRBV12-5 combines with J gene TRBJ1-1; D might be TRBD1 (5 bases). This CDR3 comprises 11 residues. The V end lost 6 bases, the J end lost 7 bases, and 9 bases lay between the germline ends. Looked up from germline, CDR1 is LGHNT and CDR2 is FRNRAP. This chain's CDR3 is CASGDTGEAFF. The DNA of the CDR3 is TGTGCTAGTGGCGATACAGGTGAAGCTTTCTTT.

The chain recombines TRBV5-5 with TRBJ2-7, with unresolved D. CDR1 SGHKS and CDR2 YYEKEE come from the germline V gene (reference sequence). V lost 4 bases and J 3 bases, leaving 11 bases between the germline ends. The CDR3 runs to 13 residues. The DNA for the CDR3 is TGTGCCAGCAGCCCTGGTCCCGGCTACGAGCAGTACTTC. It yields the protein CASSPGPGYEQYF.

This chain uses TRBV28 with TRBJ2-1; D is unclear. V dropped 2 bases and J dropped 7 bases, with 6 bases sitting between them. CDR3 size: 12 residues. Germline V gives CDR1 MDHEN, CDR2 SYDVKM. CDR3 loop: CASSLVGNEQFF. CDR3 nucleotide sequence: TGTGCCAGCAGTTTAGTGGGTAATGAGCAGTTCTTC.

CDR3: CASSVHRQVTTIGYTF. CDR3 DNA: TGTGCCAGCAGTGTCCATCGACAGGTAACGACTATTGGCTACACCTTC. The chain links TRBV2 to TRBJ1-2; tentative D call: TRBD1 (6 bases). Germline CDR1 and CDR2: SNHLY and FYNNEI. The CDR3 has 16 amino acids. Trimming pared 4 bases from V and 7 bases from J, leaving 22 bases between.

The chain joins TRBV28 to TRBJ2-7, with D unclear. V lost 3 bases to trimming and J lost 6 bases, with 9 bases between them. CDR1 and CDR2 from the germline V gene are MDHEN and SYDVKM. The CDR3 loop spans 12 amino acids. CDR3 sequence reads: CASSFLDSEQYF. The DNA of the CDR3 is TGTGCCAGCAGTTTTCTGGATAGCGAGCAGTACTTC.

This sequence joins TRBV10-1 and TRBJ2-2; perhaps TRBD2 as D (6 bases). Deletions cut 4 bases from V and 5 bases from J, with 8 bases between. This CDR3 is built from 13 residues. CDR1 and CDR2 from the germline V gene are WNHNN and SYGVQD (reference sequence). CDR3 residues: CASSVEGTGELFF. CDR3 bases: TGCGCCAGCAGTGTGGAGGGTACCGGGGAGCTGTTTTTT.

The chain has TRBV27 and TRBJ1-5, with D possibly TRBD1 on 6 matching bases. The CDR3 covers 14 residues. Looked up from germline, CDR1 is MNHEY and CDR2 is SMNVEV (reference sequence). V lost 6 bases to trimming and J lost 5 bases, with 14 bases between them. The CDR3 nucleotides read TGTGCCAGCAGCCCAGGGGTCAGATATCAGCCCCAGCATTTT. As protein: CASSPGVRYQPQHF.

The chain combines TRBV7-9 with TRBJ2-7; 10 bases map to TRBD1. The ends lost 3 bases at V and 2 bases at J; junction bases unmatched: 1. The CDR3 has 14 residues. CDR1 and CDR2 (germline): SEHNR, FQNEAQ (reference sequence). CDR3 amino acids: CASSFGTGAYEQYF. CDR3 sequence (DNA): TGTGCCAGCAGCTTTGGGACAGGGGCCTACGAGCAGTACTTC.

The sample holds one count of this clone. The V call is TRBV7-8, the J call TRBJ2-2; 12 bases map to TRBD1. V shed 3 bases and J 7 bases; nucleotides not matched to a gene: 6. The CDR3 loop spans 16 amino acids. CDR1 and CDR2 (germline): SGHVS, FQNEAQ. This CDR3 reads CASSFRDRGLGGELFF. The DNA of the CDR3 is TGTGCCAGCAGCTTCCGGGACAGGGGGCTTGGCGGGGAGCTGTTTTTT.

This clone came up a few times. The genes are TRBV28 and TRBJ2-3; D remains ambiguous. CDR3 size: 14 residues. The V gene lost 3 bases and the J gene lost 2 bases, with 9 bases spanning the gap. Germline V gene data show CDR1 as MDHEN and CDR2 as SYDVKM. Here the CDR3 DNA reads TGTGCCAGCAGTTTCGGGTACTTCACAGATACGCAGTATTTT. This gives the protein CASSFGYFTDTQYF.

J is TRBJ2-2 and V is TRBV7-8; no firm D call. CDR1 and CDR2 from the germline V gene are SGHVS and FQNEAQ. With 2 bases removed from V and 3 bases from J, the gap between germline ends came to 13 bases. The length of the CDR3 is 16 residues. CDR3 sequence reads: CASSLSSGDYTGELFF. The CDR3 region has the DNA TGTGCCAGCAGCTTATCGTCTGGGGATTACACCGGGGAGCTGTTTTTT.

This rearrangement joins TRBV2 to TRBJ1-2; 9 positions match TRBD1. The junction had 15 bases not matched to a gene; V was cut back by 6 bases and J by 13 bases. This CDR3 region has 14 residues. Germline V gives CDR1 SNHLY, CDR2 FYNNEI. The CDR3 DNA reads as TGTGCCAGCAGCGAAAGCGGGACAGGGTATTTAGGCACCTTC. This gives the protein CASSESGTGYLGTF. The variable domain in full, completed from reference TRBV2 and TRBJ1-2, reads EPEVTQTPSHQVTQMGQEVILRCVPISNHLYFYWYRQILGQKVEFLVSFYNNEISEKSEIFDDQFSVERPDGSNFTLKIRSTKLEDSAMYFCASSESGTGYLGTFGSGTRLTVV.

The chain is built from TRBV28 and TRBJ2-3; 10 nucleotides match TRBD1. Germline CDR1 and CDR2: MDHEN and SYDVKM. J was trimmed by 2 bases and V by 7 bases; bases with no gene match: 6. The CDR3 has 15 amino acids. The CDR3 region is CASNPGQGFTDTQYF. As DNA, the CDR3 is TGTGCCAGCAACCCGGGACAGGGGTTCACAGATACGCAGTATTTT.

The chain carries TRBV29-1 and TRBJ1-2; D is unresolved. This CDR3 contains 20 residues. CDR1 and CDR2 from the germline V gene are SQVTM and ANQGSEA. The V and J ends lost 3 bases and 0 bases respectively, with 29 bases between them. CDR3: CSVELSGSGSLRLSNYGYTF. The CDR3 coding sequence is TGCAGCGTTGAGCTCAGTGGTAGTGGGAGTCTCAGACTCTCTAACTATGGCTACACCTTC.

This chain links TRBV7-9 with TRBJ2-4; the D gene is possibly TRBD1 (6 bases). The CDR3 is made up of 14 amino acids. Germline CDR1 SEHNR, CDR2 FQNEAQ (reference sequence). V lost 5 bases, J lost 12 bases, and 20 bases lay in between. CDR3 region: CASSPGQPFINQYF. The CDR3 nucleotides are TGTGCCAGCAGCCCCGGACAGCCCTTTATCAATCAGTACTTC.